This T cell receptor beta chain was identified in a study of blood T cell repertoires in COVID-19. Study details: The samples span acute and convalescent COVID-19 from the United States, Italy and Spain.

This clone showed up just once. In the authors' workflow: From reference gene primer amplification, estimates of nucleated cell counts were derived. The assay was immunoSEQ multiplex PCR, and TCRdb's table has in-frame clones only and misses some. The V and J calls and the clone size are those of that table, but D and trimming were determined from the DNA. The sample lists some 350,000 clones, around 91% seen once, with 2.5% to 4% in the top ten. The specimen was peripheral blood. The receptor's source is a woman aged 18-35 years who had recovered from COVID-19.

This CDR3 reads CASSYVWNRGTGELFF. DNA for the CDR3: TGTGCCAGCAGTTACGTCTGGAACAGGGGCACCGGGGAGCTGTTTTTT. The genes are TRBV6-5 and TRBJ2-2; TRBD1 aligns across 7 bases. In germline, CDR1 is MNHEY, CDR2 SVGAGI. The CDR3 extends over 16 amino acids. V shed 2 bases and J 4 bases; nucleotides not matched to a gene: 7.